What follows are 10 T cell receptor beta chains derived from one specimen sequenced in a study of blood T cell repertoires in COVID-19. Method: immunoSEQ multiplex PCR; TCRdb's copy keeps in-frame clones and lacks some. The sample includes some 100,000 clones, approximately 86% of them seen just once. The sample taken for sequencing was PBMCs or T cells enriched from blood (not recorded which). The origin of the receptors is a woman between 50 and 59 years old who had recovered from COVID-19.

The CDR3 sequence: CASSQTVDSGNTIYF. CDR3 nucleotides: TGTGCCAGCAGCCAAACAGTAGACTCTGGAAACACCATATATTTT. The chain joins TRBV7-9 to TRBJ1-3; D remains unclear. There are 15 residues in the CDR3. V gave up 5 bases and J gave up 0 bases, with 11 bases separating them. The germline gives CDR1 SEHNR, CDR2 FQNEAQ (reference sequence).

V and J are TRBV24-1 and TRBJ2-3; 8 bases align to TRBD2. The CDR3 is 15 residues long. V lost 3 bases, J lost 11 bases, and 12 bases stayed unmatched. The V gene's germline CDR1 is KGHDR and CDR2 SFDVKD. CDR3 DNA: TGTGCCACCAGTGATCGAAGCCTTAGGAGCGGGGGGCAGTATTTT. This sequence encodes CATSDRSLRSGGQYF.

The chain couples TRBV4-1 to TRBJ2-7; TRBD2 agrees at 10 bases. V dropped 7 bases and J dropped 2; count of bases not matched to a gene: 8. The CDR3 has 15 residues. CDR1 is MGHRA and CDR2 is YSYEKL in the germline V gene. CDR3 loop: CASMPIAGGPYEQYF. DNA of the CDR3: TGCGCCAGCATGCCAATAGCGGGAGGCCCCTACGAGCAGTACTTC.

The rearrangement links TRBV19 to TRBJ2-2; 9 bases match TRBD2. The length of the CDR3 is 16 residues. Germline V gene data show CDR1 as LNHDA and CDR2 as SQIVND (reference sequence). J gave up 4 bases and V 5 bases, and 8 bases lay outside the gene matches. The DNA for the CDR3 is TGTGCCAGTAGTCCCAAACGGACTAGCGTCACCGGGGAGCTGTTTTTT. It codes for CASSPKRTSVTGELFF.

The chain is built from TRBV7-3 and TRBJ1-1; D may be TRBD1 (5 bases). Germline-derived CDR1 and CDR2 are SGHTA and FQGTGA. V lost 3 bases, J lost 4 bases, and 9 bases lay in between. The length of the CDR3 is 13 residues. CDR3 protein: CASSFREVTEAFF. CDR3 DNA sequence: TGTGCCAGCAGCTTCAGGGAGGTCACTGAAGCTTTCTTT.

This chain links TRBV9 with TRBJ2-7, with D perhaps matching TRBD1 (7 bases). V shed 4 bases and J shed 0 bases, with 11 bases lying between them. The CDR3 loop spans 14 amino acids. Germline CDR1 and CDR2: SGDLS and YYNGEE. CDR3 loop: CASSPGDSSYEQYF. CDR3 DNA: TGTGCCAGCAGCCCGGGGGACAGCTCCTACGAGCAGTACTTC. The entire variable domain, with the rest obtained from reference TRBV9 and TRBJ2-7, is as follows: DSGVTQTPKHLITATGQRVTLRCSPRSGDLSVYWYQQSLDQGLQFLIQYYNGEERAKGNILERFSAQQFPDLHSELNLSSLELGDSALYFCASSPGDSSYEQYFGPGTRLTVT.

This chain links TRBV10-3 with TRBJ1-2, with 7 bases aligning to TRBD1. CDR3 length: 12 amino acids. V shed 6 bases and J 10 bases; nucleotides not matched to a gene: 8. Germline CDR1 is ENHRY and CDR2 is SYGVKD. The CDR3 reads CAIRKMTGYYTF. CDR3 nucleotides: TGTGCCATCAGAAAGATGACAGGGTACTACACCTTC.

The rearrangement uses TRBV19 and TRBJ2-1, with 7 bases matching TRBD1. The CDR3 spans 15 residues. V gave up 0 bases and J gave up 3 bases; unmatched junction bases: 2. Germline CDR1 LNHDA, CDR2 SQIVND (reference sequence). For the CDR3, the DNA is TGTGCCAGTAGTATAGACAGGGGGAACTACAATGAGCAGTTCTTC. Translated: CASSIDRGNYNEQFF.

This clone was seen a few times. CDR3 in amino acids: CSVIAGGETQYF. In nucleotides, the CDR3 is TGCAGCGTCATAGCGGGAGGAGAGACCCAGTACTTC. V gene TRBV29-1 combines with J gene TRBJ2-5; 10 bases line up with TRBD2. After removal of 6 bases from V and 4 bases from J, the junction contained 2 bases not matched to a gene. Germline V gene sequence: CDR1 SQVTM, CDR2 ANQGSEA. The CDR3 totals 12 residues.

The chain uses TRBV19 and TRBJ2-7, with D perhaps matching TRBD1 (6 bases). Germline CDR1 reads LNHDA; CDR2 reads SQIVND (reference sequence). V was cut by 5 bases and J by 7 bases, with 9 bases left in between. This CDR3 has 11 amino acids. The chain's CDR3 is CASSAGVEQYF. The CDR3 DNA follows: TGTGCCAGTAGTGCAGGGGTAGAGCAGTACTTC. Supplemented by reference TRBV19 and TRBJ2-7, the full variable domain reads DGGITQSPKYLFRKEGQNVTLSCEQNLNHDAMYWYRQDPGQGLRLIYYSQIVNDFQKGDIAEGYSVSREKKESFPLTVTSAQKNPTAFYLCASSAGVEQYFGPGTRLTVT.